The clone carrying this T cell receptor beta chain was seen a few times. The junction does not match germline at one end; this may be a read error. Looked up from germline, CDR1 is SSHAT and CDR2 is FNYEAQ (reference sequence). CDR3 length equals 15 residues. This sample is part of a study of blood T cell repertoires in COVID-19. In the original processing: Cell counts per sample came from amplifying reference gene primers. TCRdb keeps only in-frame clones here, not all; method: immunoSEQ multiplex PCR. That table supplies the V and J calls and clone size; D and trimming were determined from the DNA. Altogether hundreds of thousands of clones are present, 88% being singletons, with the ten largest covering 0.99%.

The sequenced sample consisted of peripheral blood. This clonotype was sampled from a woman in her forties who had recovered from COVID-19. The V gene is TRBV7-7, the J gene TRBJ2-2, with 7 bases fitting TRBD2. The CDR3 region has the DNA TGTGCTAGCAGCACAGGACTAGTGGGCACCGGGGAGCTGTTTTTT. It encodes CASSTGLVGTGELFF.